This passage covers 20 T cell receptor beta chains from one sample sequenced in a study of blood T cell repertoires in COVID-19. Assay used: immunoSEQ multiplex PCR; TCRdb lists only in-frame clones, some missing. The sample lists 200,000 to 250,000 clones, approximately 80% occurring once. Sequenced sample: PBMCs or T cells enriched from blood (not recorded which). The receptors were sampled from a man in his forties who had recovered from COVID-19.

The chain has TRBV3-1 (or the pseudogene TRBV3-2) and TRBJ2-5, with 7 bases lining up with TRBD2. V was clipped by 1 base and J by 5 bases; unmatched bases: 16. Germline assignment: CDR1 LGHDT and CDR2 YNNKEL (reference sequence). This CDR3 comprises 18 residues. The CDR3 nucleotides are TGTGCCAGCAGCCAAGGAAGTCCTAGCGGCCCTAGAGGGGAGACCCAGTACTTC. Translation gives CASSQGSPSGPRGETQYF.

The chain is built from TRBV5-1 and TRBJ2-6, with D uncertain. Germline CDR1 and CDR2: SGHRS and YFSETQ. The CDR3 contains 16 residues. Trimming left V 4 bases short and J 1 base short, with 12 bases between. CDR3 sequence reads: CASSPPLQSGANVLTF. The CDR3 nucleotides are TGCGCCAGCAGCCCCCCGTTGCAGTCTGGGGCCAACGTCCTGACTTTC.

The genes are TRBV5-6 and TRBJ2-5; D ambiguous. V was shortened by 3 bases and J by 0 bases, with 3 bases between the two germline ends. The CDR3 spans 12 residues. Germline CDR1 is SGHDT and CDR2 is YYEEEE. CDR3 in amino acids: CASSSYQETQYF. Written as DNA, the CDR3 is TGTGCCAGCAGCTCGTACCAAGAGACCCAGTACTTC.

The chain uses TRBV9 and TRBJ2-1; D is possibly TRBD2 (5 bases). V lost 0 bases, J lost 1 base, and 8 bases lay in between. From germline, CDR1 is SGDLS and CDR2 YYNGEE. The CDR3 loop spans 15 amino acids. CDR3 sequence: CASSVGSGSYNEQFF. The CDR3 DNA follows: TGTGCCAGCAGCGTAGGAAGCGGATCCTACAATGAGCAGTTCTTC.

CDR3 bases: TGTGCCAGCTCACCACGTTCAGGCTACGAGCAGTACTTC. This translates into CASSPRSGYEQYF. This sequence joins TRBV18 and TRBJ2-7; D is ambiguous. The V and J ends lost 1 base and 3 bases respectively, with 7 bases between them. The germline gives CDR1 KGHSH, CDR2 LQKENI. The CDR3 is 13 residues long.

In its sample, this clone was seen once. The chain recombines TRBV7-2 with TRBJ1-2; 9 nucleotides agree with TRBD1. The CDR3 is made up of 17 amino acids. CDR1 and CDR2 (germline): SGHTA, FQGNSA. The V gene end was trimmed by 2 bases and the J gene end by 0 bases; junction bases not matched to a gene: 7. CDR3 sequence: CASSLTGGPPTNYGYTF. CDR3 bases: TGTGCCAGCAGCTTAACAGGGGGCCCGCCCACTAACTATGGCTACACCTTC.

The table lists this clone with a few counts. This chain connects TRBV11-2 to TRBJ1-2; 10 nucleotides align to TRBD1. The V segment lost 6 bases and the J segment 4 bases; nucleotides outside the gene matches: 11. CDR1 is SGHAT and CDR2 is FQNNGV in the germline V gene. The CDR3 runs to 16 residues. The CDR3 region has the DNA TGTGCCAGCAGTTATGCGAGGACAGGGGGGAGCTATGGCTACACCTTC. The encoded protein is CASSYARTGGSYGYTF.

The rearrangement uses TRBV19 and TRBJ2-7; D ambiguous. CDR1 and CDR2 from the germline V gene are LNHDA and SQIVND (reference sequence). Trimming pared 0 bases from V and 3 bases from J, leaving 9 bases between. This CDR3 spans 14 amino acids. The CDR3 protein is CASSIDGRYYEQYF. The DNA for the CDR3 is TGTGCCAGTAGTATAGATGGGCGTTACTACGAGCAGTACTTC.

The chain employs TRBV12-3 or TRBV12-4 and TRBJ1-2; D is unclear. CDR3 size: 12 residues. V was shortened by 2 bases and J by 8 bases, with 9 bases between the two germline ends. The DNA of the CDR3 is TGTGCCAGCAGTTTACGCGAGCTGGGCTACACCTTC. Translation gives CASSLRELGYTF.

The rearrangement joins TRBV21-1 to TRBJ2-3; TRBD2 is the table's D call, not checked against the DNA. TRBV21-1 is designated a pseudogene. The CDR3 totals 20 residues. The CDR3 loop is CASSKGAFGSAGGNVSTQYF. CDR3 nucleotides: TGTGCCAGCAGCAAAGGAGCCTTTGGTTCGGCGGGGGGGAATGTAAGTACGCAGTATTTT.

CDR3: CASSIGGQNTEAFF. The CDR3 region has the DNA TGTGCCAGTAGTATAGGTGGACAGAACACTGAAGCTTTCTTT. This sequence joins TRBV19 and TRBJ1-1, with D maybe TRBD1 (5 bases). This CDR3 is 14 amino acids long. Trimming took off 1 base at V and 1 base at J, with 7 bases between the two ends. Germline V gene sequence: CDR1 LNHDA, CDR2 SQIVND (reference sequence).

The chain employs TRBV5-1 and TRBJ2-3; 9 nucleotides agree with TRBD2. V was clipped by 1 base and J by 6 bases; unmatched bases: 9. CDR1 and CDR2 (germline): SGHRS, YFSETQ. The CDR3 has 16 amino acids. The CDR3: CASSLRGAGGLDTQYF. The CDR3 DNA is TGCGCCAGCAGCTTGCGGGGAGCGGGGGGTCTGGATACGCAGTATTTT.

The V and J genes are TRBV5-1 and TRBJ2-4; D perhaps matches TRBD2 (5 bases). The V gene's germline CDR1 is SGHRS and CDR2 YFSETQ. CDR3 length equals 16 residues. Deletions cut 4 bases from V and 0 bases from J, with 14 bases between. The CDR3 DNA follows: TGCGCCAGCAGCATAGGGAGTACTCTAGCCAAAAACATTCAGTACTTC. Residues: CASSIGSTLAKNIQYF.

This sequence joins TRBV2 and TRBJ2-1; D possibly corresponds to TRBD2 (6 bases). The germline V gene encodes CDR1 SNHLY and CDR2 FYNNEI. Trimming pared 6 bases from V and 4 bases from J, leaving 13 bases between. The CDR3 consists of 14 residues. CDR3: CASRGGTGYNEQFF. The CDR3 nucleotides are TGTGCCAGCAGAGGCGGGACTGGATACAATGAGCAGTTCTTC.

The V call is TRBV18, the J call TRBJ1-3; 7 positions match TRBD1. Germline V gene sequence: CDR1 KGHSH, CDR2 LQKENI. The CDR3 extends over 14 amino acids. V lost 4 bases to trimming and J lost 9 bases; unmatched junction nucleotides: 9. CDR3 nucleotides: TGTGCCAGCTCACTGACAGGGCCCGGGAGCACCATATATTTT. Residues: CASSLTGPGSTIYF.

The chain uses TRBV2 and TRBJ1-3; 7 bases are a match to TRBD1. This CDR3 region has 15 residues. V was pared by 5 bases and J by 3 bases, with 7 bases of the junction left unmatched. CDR1 is SNHLY, CDR2 FYNNEI, per germline. In nucleotides, the CDR3 is TGTGCCAGCAGTTTAAAGACAGGGATTGGAAACACCATATATTTT. Translation gives CASSLKTGIGNTIYF.

The J gene is TRBJ2-1, the V gene TRBV11-2; 7 bases align to TRBD1. The junction had 8 bases not matched to a gene; V was cut back by 3 bases and J by 6 bases. The CDR3 totals 15 residues. The germline gives CDR1 SGHAT, CDR2 FQNNGV. The CDR3 DNA reads TGTGCCAGCAGCTTCTCGACAGGGTCGGGCAATGAGCAGTTCTTC. The encoded protein is CASSFSTGSGNEQFF.

The CDR3 region is CASSGTGAAATEAFF. In nucleotides, the CDR3 is TGTGCCAGCAGCGGGACAGGGGCAGCGGCCACTGAAGCTTTCTTT. The chain recombines TRBV5-6 with TRBJ1-1; 10 bases line up with TRBD1. The V segment lost 4 bases and the J segment 4 bases; nucleotides outside the gene matches: 7. Per the germline V gene, CDR1 is SGHDT and CDR2 is YYEEEE. The CDR3 length is 15 residues.

This clone was picked up a small number of times. This rearrangement joins TRBV28 to TRBJ1-1; D remains unclear. The CDR3 contains 13 residues. The V end was cut by 5 bases, the J end by 1 base, with 8 bases between. The germline gives CDR1 MDHEN, CDR2 SYDVKM. The DNA of the CDR3 is TGTGCCAGCAGTCCCTCTAAGAACACTGAAGCTTTCTTT. Translation: CASSPSKNTEAFF.

The gene calls are TRBV27 and TRBJ2-5; D is uncertain. CDR3 length: 14 residues. In germline, CDR1 is MNHEY, CDR2 SMNVEV (reference sequence). V lost 2 bases and J 7 bases, leaving 14 bases between the germline ends. Here the CDR3 DNA reads TGTGCCAGCAGTTTACCCTTTGTTTTGTTGACCCAGTACTTC. The encoded protein is CASSLPFVLLTQYF.